This TCR beta chain was recovered during a study of identical twins listed by TCRdb under 2016. Background on the whole study: TCR alpha and beta repertoires from monozygotic twins, unrelated adults of various ages and cord blood were deep-sequenced to test whether fetal clonotypes persist. Replicate twin experiments were performed at different times using different library preparation protocols to rule out contamination.

The library was obtained by 5' RACE. Sequencing used an Illumina HiSeq 2000. Template switching introduced a universal primer binding site; the final cDNA contained a unique molecular identifier, enabling accurate counting of TCR cDNA molecules. Specific primers in the conserved constant-segment region were used to synthesize first-strand cDNA for TCR alpha and beta chains. To control for contamination, each cDNA library was double barcoded with a SMART-Mk sample barcode plus Illumina barcodes. TruSeq adapter sequences along with Illumina sample barcodes were introduced in two successive PCR steps. TCR alpha and beta cDNA libraries were sequenced on the Illumina HiSeq platform with custom primers. Under the source paper's analysis protocol: Unique molecular identifiers were extracted from raw reads with MiGEC, and CDR3 positions were determined with MiXCR. Recombination models were inferred per individual with the repgenHMM and IGoR tools using an EM algorithm. The tcR package in R was used for shared clonotype analysis, with sharing normalized by the product of cloneset sizes. To study raw recombination without the effects of thymic and clonal selection, out-of-frame nonproductive sequences were analyzed. TCRdb redid the processing of the public reads, applying fastp at Q25 and MiXCR, and retained in-frame beta chains. A single entry per CDR3 protein holds the most common genes and DNA from its merged rows. TCRdb's processing, not the authors' own work, is the source of the V and J calls. The sample has hundreds of thousands of distinct CDR3 sequences on record, roughly 12% of them singletons. The top ten hold around 1.6% of the sample.

V was cut back by 2 bases and J by 1 base, leaving a gap of 8 bases between them. The CDR3, cysteine through phenylalanine, is 15 amino acids long. Of the read, only the CDR3 DNA is kept; its 45 bases are in frame from base 1. For CDR1 and CDR2, the germline V gene (reference sequence) lists LNHNV and YYDKDF. This clonotype turned up a few times. The specificity of this receptor is unknown. Base qualities are not at hand, and no much larger clone is one base apart. What the authors observed across the whole study: Fewer insertions were carried by abundant cord blood beta clonotypes; a weaker similar trend was observed in young adult naive repertoires, while no such trend was observed in memory repertoires. In monozygotic twins, out-of-frame TCR alpha sharing was systematically underestimated by recombination models, although the models agreed with sharing between unrelated individuals. Zero-insertion analyses could be partly confounded by invariant T cells such as MAIT and iNKT, although diverse VJ usage argued against such confounding for most clonotypes. In beta out-of-frame sequences, excess twin sharing was weaker, because having fewer shared sequences lowered the signal-to-noise ratio. Because the same donors could not be followed over many years, conclusions were based on cross-sectional statistical analysis. Compared with coincidental sharing between unrelated individuals, out-of-frame TCR alpha sequences shared between twins had an excess of sequences with low generation probability.

Only healthy Caucasian donors were included. The twin cohort consisted of three pairs of female monozygotic twins, all aged about 18 to 30 years. Peripheral blood mononuclear cells were the source from which RNA for the TCR libraries was isolated. In addition, the sample was reused for a study of yellow fever vaccine responses in identical twins. Looking at the second paper: According to the authors, in identical twins the way T cells responded to vaccination appeared partly convergent and partly personalized. The study precisely tracked vaccine-responding T cell clones in identical twins.

The sequence was collected from a woman under 30 in good health. The chain joins TRBV15 to TRBJ2-2, and TRBD1 may be the D gene, going by 6 matching bases. The specimen sequenced was PBMCs. For the CDR3, the sequence is CATSRSGQNTGELFF. The nucleotide sequence is given as TGTGCCACCAGCAGATCGGGACAGAACACCGGGGAGCTGTTTTTT.